The clone carrying this TCR beta chain was picked up one time. The CDR3 is made up of 15 amino acids. The germline gives CDR1 ENHRY, CDR2 SYGVKD. V shed 4 bases and J shed 4 bases, with 14 bases lying between them. This record belongs to a study of blood T cell repertoires in COVID-19. Sequencing was performed with immunoSEQ multiplex PCR; in TCRdb, only in-frame clones are kept and a portion is missing. The table shows around 140,000 clones, with around 87% occurring only once. Input material: peripheral blood. This rearrangement joins TRBV10-3 to TRBJ1-5; maybe TRBD1 (5 bases). This TCR was sampled from a man aged 45-65 years with active COVID-19. This chain's CDR3 is CAISVGGVGNQPQHF. CDR3 nucleotides: TGTGCCATCAGTGTGGGGGGGGTTGGTAATCAGCCCCAGCATTTT.